The clone carrying this T cell receptor beta chain has more than one count but fewer than ten. Its target is unknown. The table came from immunoSEQ multiplex PCR; TCRdb's copy has only in-frame clones and leaves some out. The repertoire holds over 50,000 clones, nearly 85% seen once, with around 3.9% in the top ten. The record originates from a study of OX40 agonist ivuxolimab in advanced cancers. General study results and limits: Fewer expanded clones were found on average in CD4+ than in CD8+ T cells. Several nonresponders also turned out to have low normalized T-cell clonal expansion. Partial responders treated at 0.1-3.0 mg/kg exhibited clonal expansion among the lowest measured.

Germline V CDR1 and CDR2: SGHRS, YFSETQ. This CDR3 has 15 residues. V lost 5 bases and J lost 0, with 12 bases in between. The sequence came from an adult with an advanced solid tumor such as melanoma, head and neck, liver or kidney cancer. V and J are TRBV5-1 and TRBJ1-5; a weak D match, TRBD1 (5 bases). Sequences were derived from CD4+ or CD8+ T cells sorted from blood, sampled in a trial of the OX40 agonist ivuxolimab. CDR3 bases: TGCGCCAGCAGACCAGACAGTAATAGCAATCAGCCCCAGCATTTT. Its translation: CASRPDSNSNQPQHF.